These T cell receptor beta chains were read from a single sample in a study of T cells in Graves' hyperthyroidism and ophthalmopathy. A single record per CDR3 protein comes from TCRdb applying MiXCR to the multiplex PCR reads. The sample includes 210,000 or so distinct CDR3 sequences, over 15% of them seen just once. The source material was blood. All receptors derive from a man over 45 with Graves' hyperthyroidism. The CDR3 runs from the conserved cysteine through the conserved F or W. The D gene is left open where the match is weak. Some rows mark clone size as missing; the rest say once, few, many or name a class of expanded clone.

>TRBV7-8|TRBJ2-7|many|TRBD2
TGTGCCAGCAGCTCACCCCGGACTAGCGGGTTTGGCGAGCAGTACTTC
CASSSPRTSGFGEQYF
>TRBV11-2|TRBJ2-5|many|.
TGTGCCAGCAGCTTAGTGCACGGCCACCAAGAGACCCAGTACTTC
CASSLVHGHQETQYF
>TRBV20-1|TRBJ1-2|many|.
TGCAGTGCTAGAGAACCCGGGACGGATGGCTACACCTTC
CSAREPGTDGYTF
>TRBV10-3|TRBJ2-7|many|TRBD1
TGTGCCATCAGTGAACAGGGGGGGCAGTACTTC
CAISEQGGQYF
>TRBV7-2|TRBJ2-3|many|.
TGTGCCAGCAGCTTAGGCACAGATACGCAGTATTTT
CASSLGTDTQYF
>TRBV4-1|TRBJ2-7|few|.
TGCGCCAGCGGAGACTTGGTATCCTACGAGCAGTACTTC
CASGDLVSYEQYF
>TRBV28|TRBJ2-3|many|.
TGTGCCAGCAGAAGGGCGGGAAGCGCAGATACGCAGTATTTT
CASRRAGSADTQYF
>TRBV29-1|TRBJ2-3|.|TRBD2
TGCAGCGTTGATCGCGGGAGTAATACAGATACGCAGTATTTT
CSVDRGSNTDTQYF
>TRBV20-1|TRBJ2-7|few|.
TGCAGTGCCAAGATCTTCTACGAGCAGTACTTC
CSAKIFYEQYF
>TRBV20-1|TRBJ2-2|many|.
TGCAGTGCTAGGGGGTCGGGGAACACCGGGGAGCTGTTTTTT
CSARGSGNTGELFF
>TRBV29-1|TRBJ2-4|few|.
TGCAGCGTTGGACAGAAAAACATTCAGTACTTC
CSVGQKNIQYF
>TRBV12-5|TRBJ2-7|once|.
TGTGCTAGTGGTTTCCAACTAGGGACCTACGAGCAGTACTTC
CASGFQLGTYEQYF
>TRBV30|TRBJ2-1|many|TRBD2
TGTGCCTGGAGTCCCCCGCCGACTAGCGAATCCTACAATGAGCAGTTCTTC
CAWSPPPTSESYNEQFF
>TRBV30|TRBJ1-5|.|.
TGTGCCTGGAATCTGGGGGGTACGGGCAATCAGCCCCAGCATTTT
CAWNLGGTGNQPQHF
>TRBV3-1|TRBJ2-7|many|.
TGTGCCAGCAGCCAAGATCAGGGGACAATCGAGCAGTACTTC
CASSQDQGTIEQYF
>TRBV7-9|TRBJ1-1|.|.
TGTGCCAGCAGCTTAGCCCTGGGGGGCAACACTGAAGCTTTCTTT
CASSLALGGNTEAFF
>TRBV28|TRBJ1-2|.|TRBD1
TGTGCCAGCAGTCCCGGGGACAGGATGAACTATGGCTACACCTTC
CASSPGDRMNYGYTF
>TRBV7-9|TRBJ2-6|many|.
TGTGCCAGCAGCTTAGGTTGGGCCCTTTCTGGGGCCAACGTCCTGACTTTC
CASSLGWALSGANVLTF
>TRBV20-1|TRBJ1-2|many|.
TGCAGTGCTAGACGCCCGGGGGGCAACTATGGCTACACCTTC
CSARRPGGNYGYTF
>TRBV3-1|TRBJ2-7|many|TRBD1
TGTGCCAGCAGCCAGGGGACAGGGGGCGCCTACGAGCAGTACTTC
CASSQGTGGAYEQYF
>TRBV13|TRBJ2-5|many|.
TGTGCCAGCAGCTCCTCTTCAGACAGAGCCCCGGAGACCCAGTACTTC
CASSSSSDRAPETQYF
>TRBV5-4|TRBJ2-3|few|.
TGTGCCAGCAGCTTCCTAGCCGTGGGCACAGATACGCAGTATTTT
CASSFLAVGTDTQYF
>TRBV27|TRBJ2-7|many|.
TGTGCCAGCAGCCTTATCAGCGAGCAGTACTTC
CASSLISEQYF